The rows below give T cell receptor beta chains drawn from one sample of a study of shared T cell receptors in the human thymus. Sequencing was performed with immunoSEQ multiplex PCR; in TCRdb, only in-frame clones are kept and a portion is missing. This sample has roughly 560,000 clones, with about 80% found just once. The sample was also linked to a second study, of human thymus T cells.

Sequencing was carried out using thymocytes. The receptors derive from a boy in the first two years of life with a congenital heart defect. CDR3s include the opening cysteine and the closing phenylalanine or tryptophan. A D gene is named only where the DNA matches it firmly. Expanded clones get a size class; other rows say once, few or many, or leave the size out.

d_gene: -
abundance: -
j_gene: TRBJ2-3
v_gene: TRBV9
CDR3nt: TGTGCCAGCAGCGTAGCTGGGGCGATAAGCACAGATACGCAGTATTTT
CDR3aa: CASSVAGAISTDTQYF

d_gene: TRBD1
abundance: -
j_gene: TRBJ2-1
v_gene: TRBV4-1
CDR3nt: TGCGCCAGCAGCGGAGAAAAATGGGGGGGACAGGGGGCCCTCTTC
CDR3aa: CASSGEKWGGQGALF

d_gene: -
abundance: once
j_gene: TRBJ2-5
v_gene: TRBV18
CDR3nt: TGTGCCAGCTCCCACCACTCCTACCAGGTCGAGACCCAGTACTTC
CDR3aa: CASSHHSYQVETQYF

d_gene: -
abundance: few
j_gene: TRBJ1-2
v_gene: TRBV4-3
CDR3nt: TGCGCCAGCAGCCATGGACAGAGCTTCTATGGCTACACCTTC
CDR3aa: CASSHGQSFYGYTF

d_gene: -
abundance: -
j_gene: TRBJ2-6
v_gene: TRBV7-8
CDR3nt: TGTGCCAGCAGCCATTCTGGGGCCAACGTCCTGACTTTC
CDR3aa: CASSHSGANVLTF

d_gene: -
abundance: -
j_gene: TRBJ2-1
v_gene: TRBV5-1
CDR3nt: TGCGCCAGCAGCTGGGGGGGGGCCAACGGGAATGATGAGCAGTTCTTC
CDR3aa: CASSWGGANGNDEQFF

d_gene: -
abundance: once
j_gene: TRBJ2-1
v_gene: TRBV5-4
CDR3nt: TGTGCCAGCAGGCCAGGAGAGGGTACTGATGAGCAGTTCTTC
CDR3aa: CASRPGEGTDEQFF

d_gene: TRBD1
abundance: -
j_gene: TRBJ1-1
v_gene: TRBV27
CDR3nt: TGTGCCAGCAGTTTACTATGGGACAGGGGGAACACTGAAGCTTTCTTT
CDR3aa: CASSLLWDRGNTEAFF

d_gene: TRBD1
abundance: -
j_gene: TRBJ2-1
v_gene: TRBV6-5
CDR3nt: TGTGCCAGCACCCACAGGGGGAATGAGCAGTTCTTC
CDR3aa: CASTHRGNEQFF

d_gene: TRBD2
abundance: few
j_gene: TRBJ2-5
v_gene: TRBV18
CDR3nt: TGTGCCAGCTCACCACCGGGCGGGGGTGAAGAGACCCAGTACTTC
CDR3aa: CASSPPGGGEETQYF

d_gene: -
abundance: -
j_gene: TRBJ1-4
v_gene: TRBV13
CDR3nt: TGTGCCAGCAGCCCAGGGGAGAGGTCTAATGAAAAACTGTTTTTT
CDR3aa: CASSPGERSNEKLFF

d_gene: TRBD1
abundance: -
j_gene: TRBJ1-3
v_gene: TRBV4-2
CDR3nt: TGTGCCAGCAGCAAGTCGACAGGGCCCCTCTCTGGAAACACCATATATTTT
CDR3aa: CASSKSTGPLSGNTIYF

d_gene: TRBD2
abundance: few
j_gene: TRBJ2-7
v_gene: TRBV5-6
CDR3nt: TGTGCCAGCAGCCCAAGGACTAGCGGTACCTACGAGCAGTACTTC
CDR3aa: CASSPRTSGTYEQYF

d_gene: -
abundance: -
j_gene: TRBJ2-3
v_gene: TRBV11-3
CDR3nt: TGTGCCAGCAGCTTAGGGCAAAGCGGGCCTAGCACAGATACGCAGTATTTT
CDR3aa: CASSLGQSGPSTDTQYF

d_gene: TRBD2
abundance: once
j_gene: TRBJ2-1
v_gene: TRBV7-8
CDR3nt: TGTGCCAGCAGCTTAGGCAGCGGGAGGGTTTACAATGAGCAGTTCTTC
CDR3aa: CASSLGSGRVYNEQFF

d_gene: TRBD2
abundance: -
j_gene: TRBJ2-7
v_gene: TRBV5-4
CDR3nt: TGTGCCAGCAGCACCCGGACTAGCGGGAGGGCCGGTTACGAGCAGTACTTC
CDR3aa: CASSTRTSGRAGYEQYF

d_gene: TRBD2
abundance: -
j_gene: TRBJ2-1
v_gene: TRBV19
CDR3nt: TGTGCCAGTAGTGGGCTAGCGGGACCCTACAATGAGCAGTTCTTC
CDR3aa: CASSGLAGPYNEQFF

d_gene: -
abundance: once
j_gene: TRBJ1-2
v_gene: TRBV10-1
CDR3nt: TGCGCCAGCACTTGTGACCGGGGTTCTAACTATGGCTACACCTTC
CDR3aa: CASTCDRGSNYGYTF

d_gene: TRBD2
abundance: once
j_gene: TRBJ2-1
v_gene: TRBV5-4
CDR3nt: TGTGCCAGCAGCCCCCAGACTAGCGGGAGAGAAGGTGAGCAGTTCTTC
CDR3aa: CASSPQTSGREGEQFF

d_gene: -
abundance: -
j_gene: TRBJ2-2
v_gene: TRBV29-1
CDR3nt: TGCAGCGTTGAAGGGGGCAGGGGCGACACCGGGGAGCTGTTTTTT
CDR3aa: CSVEGGRGDTGELFF

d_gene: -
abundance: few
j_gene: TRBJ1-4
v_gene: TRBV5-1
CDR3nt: TGCGCCAGCCGACGGGAAACTAATGAAAAACTGTTTTTT
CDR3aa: CASRRETNEKLFF

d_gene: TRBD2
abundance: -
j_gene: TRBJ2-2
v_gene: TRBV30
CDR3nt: TGTGCCTGGACTGCGGGAGGGCCTATCGGGGAGCTGTTTTTT
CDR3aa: CAWTAGGPIGELFF

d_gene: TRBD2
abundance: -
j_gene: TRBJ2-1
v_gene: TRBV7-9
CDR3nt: TGTGCCAGCAGCGGCAGGCGAGGGGAGCGGGATTTCCGCGATGAGCAGTTCTTC
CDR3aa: CASSGRRGERDFRDEQFF

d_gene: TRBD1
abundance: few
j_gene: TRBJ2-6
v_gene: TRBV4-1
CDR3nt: TGCGCCAGCAGCCTAAGTGTACAGGGGCACGTCTCTGGGGCCAACGTCCTGACTTTC
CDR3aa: CASSLSVQGHVSGANVLTF

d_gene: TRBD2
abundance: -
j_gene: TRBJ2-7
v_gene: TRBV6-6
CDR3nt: TGTGCCAGCAGTGGTAGGGGCGGGAGCTCCTACGAGCAGTACTTC
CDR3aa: CASSGRGGSSYEQYF

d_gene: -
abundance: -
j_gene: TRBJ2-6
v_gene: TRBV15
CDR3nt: TGTGCCACCAGCAGGGGGACTCTACGCGTCTCTGGGGCCAACGTCCTGACTTTC
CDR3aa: CATSRGTLRVSGANVLTF

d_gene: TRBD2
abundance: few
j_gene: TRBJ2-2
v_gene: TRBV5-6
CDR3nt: TGTGCCAGCAGCGTAGAGACTAGCGGGAGTATGACCGGGGAGCTGTTTTTT
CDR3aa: CASSVETSGSMTGELFF

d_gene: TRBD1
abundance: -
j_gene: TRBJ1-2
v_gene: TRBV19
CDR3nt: TGTGCCAGCCGAGGGGGCAAGGACTATGGCTACACCTTC
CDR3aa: CASRGGKDYGYTF

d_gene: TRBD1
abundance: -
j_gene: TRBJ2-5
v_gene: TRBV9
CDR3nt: TGTGCCAGCAGAAGGACAGGGGACCCCCAAGAGACCCAGTACTTC
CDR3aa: CASRRTGDPQETQYF

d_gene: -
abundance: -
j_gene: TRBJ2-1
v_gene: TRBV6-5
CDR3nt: TGTGCCAGCAGTTACTCGACCCAGGGGATTAGGGGGCAGTTCTTC
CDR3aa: CASSYSTQGIRGQFF

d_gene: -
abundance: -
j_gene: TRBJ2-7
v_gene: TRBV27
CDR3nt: TGTGCCAGCAGTTCCTTCCAGGGGTACGAGCAGTACTTC
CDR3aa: CASSSFQGYEQYF

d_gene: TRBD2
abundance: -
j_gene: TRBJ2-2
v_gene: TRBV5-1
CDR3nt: TGCGCCAGCACGAAACGTCGGGAGGGTGGCGGGGAGCTGTTTTTT
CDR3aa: CASTKRREGGGELFF

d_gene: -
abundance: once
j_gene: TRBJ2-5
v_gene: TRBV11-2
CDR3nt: TGTGCCAGCAGCCCCAACCTACGGGGGGAGACCCAGTACTTC
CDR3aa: CASSPNLRGETQYF

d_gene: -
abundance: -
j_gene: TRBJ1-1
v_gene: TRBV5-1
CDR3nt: TGCGCCAGCAGCTTGTCCTGGGGGGAGAACACTGAAGCTTTCTTT
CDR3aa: CASSLSWGENTEAFF

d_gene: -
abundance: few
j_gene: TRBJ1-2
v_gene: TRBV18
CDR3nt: TGTGCCAGCTCCCGGACAAGTGACTATGGCTACACCTTC
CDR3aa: CASSRTSDYGYTF

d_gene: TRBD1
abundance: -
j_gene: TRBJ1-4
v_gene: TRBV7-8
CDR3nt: TGTGCCAGCAGGGCCGACAGGGGTCCGAGCGAAAAACTGTTTTTT
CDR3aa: CASRADRGPSEKLFF

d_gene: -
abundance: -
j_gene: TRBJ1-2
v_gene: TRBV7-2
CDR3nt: TGTGCCAGCACCACGCGGGGAATCCTCCGCGGCTACACCTTC
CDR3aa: CASTTRGILRGYTF

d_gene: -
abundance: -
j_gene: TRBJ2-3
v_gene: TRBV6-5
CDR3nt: TGTGCCAGCAGTTACTCGACCCCCTCAGACACGGTTAAAGAGTATTTT
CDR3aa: CASSYSTPSDTVKEYF

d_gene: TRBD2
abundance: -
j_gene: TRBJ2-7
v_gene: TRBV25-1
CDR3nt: TGTGCCAGCAGTGAAGGGTTCGGGCGGGAGATCCCCTACGAGCAGTACTTC
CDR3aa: CASSEGFGREIPYEQYF

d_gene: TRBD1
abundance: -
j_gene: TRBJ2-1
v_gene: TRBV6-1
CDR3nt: TGTGCCAGCATTTCCAGGGGGCCGAGGAATGAGCAGTTCTTC
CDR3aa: CASISRGPRNEQFF

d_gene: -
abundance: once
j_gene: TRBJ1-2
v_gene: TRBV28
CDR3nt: TGTGCCAGCAGTTTATTCCGGGGGAGCCGGCCCTTCTATGGCTACACCTTC
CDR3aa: CASSLFRGSRPFYGYTF

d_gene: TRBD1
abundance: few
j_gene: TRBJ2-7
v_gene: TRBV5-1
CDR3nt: TGCGCCAGCAGCCAAAGACAGGGGGCCTACGAGCAGTACTTC
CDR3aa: CASSQRQGAYEQYF

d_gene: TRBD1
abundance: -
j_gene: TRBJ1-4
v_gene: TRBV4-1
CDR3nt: TGCGCCAGCAGCCAAGATGTCAGGGGGCATGAGGAAAAACTGTTTTTT
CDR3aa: CASSQDVRGHEEKLFF

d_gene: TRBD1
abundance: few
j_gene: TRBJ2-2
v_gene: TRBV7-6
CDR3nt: TGTGCCAGCAGCTTAGAGGGGACAGGGGACACCGGGGAGCTGTTTTTT
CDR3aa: CASSLEGTGDTGELFF

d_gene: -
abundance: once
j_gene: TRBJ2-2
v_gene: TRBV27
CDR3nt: TGTGCCAGCAGTTATGTTGCTAGCCGGCACACCGGGGAGCTGTTTTTT
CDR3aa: CASSYVASRHTGELFF

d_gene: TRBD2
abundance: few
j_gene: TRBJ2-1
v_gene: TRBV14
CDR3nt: TGTGCCAGCAGCCAGGATAAGCGGGAGTTGGACAATGAGCAGTTCTTC
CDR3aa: CASSQDKRELDNEQFF

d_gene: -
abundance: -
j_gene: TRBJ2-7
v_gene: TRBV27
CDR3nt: TGTGCCAGCAGTCCGCCCGGGCTTCGGGGTCTGTACGAGCAGTACTTC
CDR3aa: CASSPPGLRGLYEQYF

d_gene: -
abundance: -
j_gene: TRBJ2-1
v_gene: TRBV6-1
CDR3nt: TGTGCCAGCAGTGAAGTCAGGGATGAGCAGTTCTTC
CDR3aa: CASSEVRDEQFF

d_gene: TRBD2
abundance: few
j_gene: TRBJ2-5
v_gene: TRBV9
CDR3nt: TGTGCCAGCAGCGTAGGGAAAGGGCGGGAGTACCAAGAGACCCAGTACTTC
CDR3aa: CASSVGKGREYQETQYF

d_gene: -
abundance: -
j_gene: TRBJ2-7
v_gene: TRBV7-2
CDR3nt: TGTGCCAGCAGCTCAGGACAGCTTCCCTACGAGCAGTACTTC
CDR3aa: CASSSGQLPYEQYF

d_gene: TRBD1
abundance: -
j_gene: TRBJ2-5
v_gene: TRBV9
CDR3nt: TGTGCCAGCAGCCTTCTGGACAGGGGGCTTTTGGAAGAGACCCAGTACTTC
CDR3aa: CASSLLDRGLLEETQYF

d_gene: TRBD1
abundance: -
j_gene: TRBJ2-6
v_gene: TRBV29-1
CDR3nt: TGCAGCGCCGGGACAGGGCTTTCTGGGGCCAACGTCCTGACTTTC
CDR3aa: CSAGTGLSGANVLTF

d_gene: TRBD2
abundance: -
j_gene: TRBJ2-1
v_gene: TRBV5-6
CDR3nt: TGTGCCAGCAGCTTAAGGACTAGCGGGAGAGGGAACAATGAGCAGTTCTTC
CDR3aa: CASSLRTSGRGNNEQFF